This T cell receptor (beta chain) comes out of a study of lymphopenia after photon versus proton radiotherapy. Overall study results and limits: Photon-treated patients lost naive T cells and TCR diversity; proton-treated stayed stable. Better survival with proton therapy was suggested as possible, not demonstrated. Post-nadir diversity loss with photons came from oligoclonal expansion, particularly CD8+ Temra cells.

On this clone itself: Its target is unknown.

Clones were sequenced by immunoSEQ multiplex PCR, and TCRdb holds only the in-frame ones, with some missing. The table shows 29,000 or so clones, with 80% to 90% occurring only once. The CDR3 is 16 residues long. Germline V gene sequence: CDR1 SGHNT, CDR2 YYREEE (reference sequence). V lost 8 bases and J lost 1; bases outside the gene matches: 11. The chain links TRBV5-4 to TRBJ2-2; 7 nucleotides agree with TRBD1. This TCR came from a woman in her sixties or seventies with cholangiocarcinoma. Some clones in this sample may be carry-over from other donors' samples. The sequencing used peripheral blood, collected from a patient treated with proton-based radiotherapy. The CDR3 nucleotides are TGTGCCAGTAGGGGGCCCGGACGGGGGAACACCGGGGAGCTGTTTTTT. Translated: CASRGPGRGNTGELFF.